This T cell receptor (beta chain) was identified in a study of PD-1 blockade in classical Hodgkin lymphoma. Overall study results and limits: The diversity seen at baseline in complete responders resembled that of newly diagnosed patients.

Germline-derived CDR1 and CDR2 are MNHEY and SVGAGI. The CDR3 is 14 residues long. Trimming pared 4 bases from V and 3 bases from J, leaving 13 bases between. Comments on this clone: The antigen remains undetermined.

The time point is: cycle 4 day 1 (C4D1), after 6 weeks of nivolumab. All patients experienced relapse after autologous stem cell transplantation, and brentuximab vedotin exposure was variable. Negative magnetic selection isolated CD4+ T cells from thawed PBMCs. Assay: immunoSEQ multiplex PCR; the TCRdb copy retains only in-frame clones and omits some. The sample includes approximately 13,000 clones, 88% of them seen just once. The chain employs TRBV6-5 and TRBJ2-7; no clear D. The material sequenced was CD4+ T cells from blood, taken before the fourth cycle of nivolumab. The receptor comes from a human donor with classical Hodgkin lymphoma. In DNA form, the CDR3 reads TGTGCCAGCAGTTCCCTATCAAAAAGCTACGAGCAGTACTTC. Residues: CASSSLSKSYEQYF.